The 20 T cell receptor beta chains presented below share a single source sample, sequenced in a study of human T cells and chemical hapten exposure. TCRdb used MiXCR to reprocess the RACE reads, holding one entry per CDR3 protein. The sample yields tens of thousands of distinct CDR3 sequences, 10% to 13% seen once. The time point is: pre-sensitization, week 0. The sample's treatment: therapeutic diphenylcyclopropenone sensitization with weekly scalp DPC. Unfractionated whole blood was the source from which total RNA was extracted. Sample: whole blood, taken in connection with sensitization to the hapten diphenylcyclopropenone (DPC). The receptors derive from a man aged 50-59 years with alopecia areata. Some clones in this sample may be carry-over from other donors' samples.

This clonotype occurred many times. The gene calls are TRBV6-5 and TRBJ1-5; D unclear. The CDR3 has 13 amino acids. Germline CDR1 MNHEY, CDR2 SVGAGI. V gave up 0 bases and J gave up 6 bases, with 6 bases separating them. CDR3 sequence: CASSYSFGQPQHF. The DNA of the CDR3 is TGTGCCAGCAGTTACTCGTTCGGTCAGCCCCAGCATTTT.

On this clonotype itself: A single base separates this from a much larger clone, so it may be a read error. This sequence joins TRBV4-1 and TRBJ2-7; D is undetermined. Germline loops: CDR1 MGHRA, CDR2 YSYEKL. CDR3 length: 15 amino acids. The CDR3 loop reads CTSSPPRTETYEQYF. The DNA of the CDR3 is TGCACCAGCAGCCCCCCTCGGACGGAGACCTACGAGCAGTACTTC.

This clonotype is medium-sized in the sample. J is TRBJ1-1 and V is TRBV11-3; tentatively, D is TRBD1 (6 bases). Germline V CDR1 and CDR2: SGHNT, YENEEA. The V and J ends lost 6 bases and 3 bases respectively, with 11 bases between them. The CDR3 totals 13 residues. CDR3 protein: CASSKQGDTEAFF. The CDR3 coding sequence is TGTGCCAGCAGTAAACAGGGTGACACTGAAGCTTTCTTT.

CDR3 DNA: TGTGCCAGCAGCTTAGATATAACAGGGAGACGGTACTTC. It is translated as CASSLDITGRRYF. The J gene is TRBJ2-4, the V gene TRBV7-3; TRBD1 might be the D (6 bases). The V gene's germline CDR1 is SGHTA and CDR2 FQGTGA. Trimming pared 2 bases from V and 15 bases from J, leaving 17 bases between. This CDR3 contains 13 residues.

This clonotype has just a few counts. The DNA for the CDR3 is TGCAGCGTTGCACAGGGGGCTGGGGCCAACGTCCTGACTTTC. Its protein is CSVAQGAGANVLTF. The chain joins TRBV29-1 to TRBJ2-6, with 8 bases aligning to TRBD1. The V and J ends lost 4 bases and 2 bases, in that order; junction bases with no gene match: 1. Germline V gene data show CDR1 as SQVTM and CDR2 as ANQGSEA. CDR3 size: 14 residues.

This clonotype was seen more than once but under ten times. The V and J genes are TRBV10-3 and TRBJ1-3; unclear D gene. Deletions cut 2 bases from V and 0 bases from J, with 11 bases between. CDR1 and CDR2 (germline): ENHRY, SYGVKD. The CDR3 sequence is 16 residues long. CDR3: CAISEAERASGNTIYF. The CDR3, as DNA: TGTGCCATCAGTGAGGCGGAGAGAGCCTCTGGAAACACCATATATTTT.

V usage is TRBV7-2 and J usage is TRBJ1-2, with 7 bases matching TRBD1. This CDR3 comprises 14 residues. CDR1 is SGHTA and CDR2 is FQGNSA in the germline V gene. V shed 6 bases, J shed 6 bases, and the junction held 10 bases outside the gene matches. The CDR3 DNA reads as TGTGCCAGCAGTTCGAGACAGGGCGTCGATGGCTACACCTTC. Its protein is CASSSRQGVDGYTF.

At least ten counts were recorded for this clonotype. A junction boundary mismatches the germline segment, possibly from a read error. The J gene is TRBJ2-1, the V gene TRBV7-7, with 11 bases that match TRBD2. The CDR3 runs to 15 residues. The germline gives CDR1 SSHAT, CDR2 FNYEAQ (reference sequence). CDR3 protein: CASSLKTSGSSEQFF. The CDR3 bases are TGTGCTAGCAGCTTAAAAACTAGCGGGAGTTCTGAGCAGTTCTTC.

This chain uses TRBV29-1 with TRBJ2-1; 7 bases map to TRBD2. CDR3 length: 16 residues. The ends lost 3 bases at V and 2 bases at J; junction bases unmatched: 10. The V gene's germline CDR1 is SQVTM and CDR2 ANQGSEA. CDR3: CSVEGLSVGAYNEQFF. For the CDR3, the DNA is TGCAGCGTTGAGGGACTAAGTGTGGGAGCCTACAATGAGCAGTTCTTC.

The V gene is TRBV11-1, the J gene TRBJ1-2; 7 bases line up with TRBD1. This CDR3 region has 14 residues. Per the germline V gene, CDR1 is SGHAT and CDR2 is FQDESV (reference sequence). The J segment lost 0 bases and the V segment lost 5 bases, leaving 3 bases of the junction unmatched. The CDR3 bases are TGTGCCAGCAGCCCTGGACAGGCTAACTATGGCTACACCTTC. It is translated as CASSPGQANYGYTF. Drawing the rest from reference TRBV11-1 and TRBJ1-2, the complete variable domain is EAEVAQSPRYKITEKSQAVAFWCDPISGHATLYWYRQILGQGPELLVQFQDESVVDDSQLPKDRFSAERLKGVDSTLKIQPAELGDSAMYLCASSPGQANYGYTFGSGTRLTVV.

The sample holds many counts of this clonotype. The chain recombines TRBV5-1 with TRBJ1-6, with 8 positions matching TRBD1. The length of the CDR3 is 16 residues. Trimming cost V 4 bases and J 9 bases; bases outside gene matches: 12. The germline V gene has CDR1 SGHRS and CDR2 YFSETQ. CDR3 in amino acids: CASSIGTGPLGSPLHF. CDR3 nucleotide sequence: TGCGCCAGCAGCATCGGGACAGGACCATTGGGTTCACCCCTCCACTTT. The whole variable domain, filled in from reference TRBV5-1 and TRBJ1-6, reads KAGVTQTPRYLIKTRGQQVTLSCSPISGHRSVSWYQQTPGQGLQFLFEYFSETQRNKGNFPGRFSGRQFSNSRSEMNVSTLELGDSALYLCASSIGTGPLGSPLHFGNGTRLTVT.

The sample holds many counts of this clonotype. The chain uses TRBV5-1 and TRBJ2-3, with TRBD1 matching over 9 bases. Per the germline V gene, CDR1 is SGHRS and CDR2 is YFSETQ. V was clipped by 0 bases and J by 0 bases; unmatched bases: 8. CDR3 size: 18 residues. The CDR3 DNA is TGCGCCAGCAGCTTGGGGACAGGGGTTTACTCTAGCACAGATACGCAGTATTTT. It codes for CASSLGTGVYSSTDTQYF.

This clonotype rates as large (0.1 to 1%). The rearrangement joins TRBV12-3 or TRBV12-4 to TRBJ2-7; 7 bases align to TRBD2. The CDR3 extends over 16 amino acids. V trimming: 6 bases; J trimming: 3 bases; junction bases outside the gene matches: 14. CDR3 protein: CASSREMSGGSYEQYF. The CDR3 bases are TGTGCCAGCAGCCGAGAGATGTCCGGGGGGAGCTACGAGCAGTACTTC.

Ten or more counts support this clonotype. The chain combines TRBV6-5 with TRBJ2-2; D unresolved. Per germline, CDR1 MNHEY and CDR2 SVGAGI. V lost 5 bases, J lost 0 bases, and 4 bases lay in between. This CDR3 comprises 13 residues. The chain's CDR3 is CASSTANTGELFF. The CDR3 nucleotides read TGTGCCAGCAGTACTGCGAACACCGGGGAGCTGTTTTTT.

This clonotype came up many times. CDR3 in amino acids: CSAVASGTSGIGQYF. The CDR3 DNA is TGCAGTGCTGTAGCTTCCGGGACTAGCGGGATTGGGCAGTACTTC. The rearrangement uses TRBV20-1 and TRBJ2-7; 13 nucleotides agree with TRBD2. The CDR3 has 15 amino acids. V gave up 5 bases and J gave up 9 bases; unmatched junction bases: 13. From germline, CDR1 is DFQATT and CDR2 SNEGSKA (reference sequence).

In its sample, this clonotype was seen many times. The chain recombines TRBV7-3 with TRBJ2-3; D call uncertain. V was pared by 3 bases and J by 4 bases, with 8 bases between. Germline CDR1 is SGHTA and CDR2 is FQGTGA. This CDR3 spans 13 amino acids. The CDR3 reads CASSFMPADTQYF. CDR3 nucleotide sequence: TGTGCCAGCAGCTTCATGCCTGCAGATACGCAGTATTTT.

In its sample, this clonotype was seen a few times. The rearrangement joins TRBV6-2 or TRBV6-3 to TRBJ1-2; D call uncertain. V lost 2 bases, J lost 7 bases, and 11 bases lay in between. The CDR3 is made up of 13 amino acids. The germline V gene has CDR1 MNHEY and CDR2 SVGEGT. In DNA, the CDR3 is TGTGCCAGCAGTTACGAGGAATTGAGTGGCTACACCTTC. It specifies CASSYEELSGYTF.

In its sample, this clonotype was seen many times. The chain uses TRBV18 and TRBJ2-7, with D unresolved. CDR3 length: 14 residues. Germline CDR1 is KGHSH and CDR2 is LQKENI. Trimming stripped 3 bases from V and 4 bases from J, with 13 bases between. The CDR3: CASSPATLDYEQYF. DNA for the CDR3: TGTGCCAGCTCACCGGCAACGCTAGATTACGAGCAGTACTTC.

This clonotype has a count of ten or more. This chain uses TRBV5-1 with TRBJ2-7; D ambiguous. Germline CDR1 SGHRS, CDR2 YFSETQ. V gave up 2 bases and J gave up 0 bases, with 15 bases separating them. The CDR3 contains 16 residues. For the CDR3, the DNA is TGCGCCAGCAGCTTTGCCGACACTCCTCTCTCCTACGAGCAGTACTTC. Protein: CASSFADTPLSYEQYF.

This clonotype was detected many times. V and J are TRBV19 and TRBJ2-1; 9 bases agree with TRBD1. Germline trimming cut 5 bases from V and 8 bases from J; bases unmatched to any gene: 10. Germline V lookup: CDR1 LNHDA, CDR2 SQIVND (reference sequence). The CDR3 is 15 residues long. CDR3 loop: CASSPFRDREHEQFF. The CDR3 bases are TGTGCCAGTAGTCCCTTCCGGGACAGGGAGCATGAGCAGTTCTTC. The full variable domain, completed using reference TRBV19 and TRBJ2-1, is DGGITQSPKYLFRKEGQNVTLSCEQNLNHDAMYWYRQDPGQGLRLIYYSQIVNDFQKGDIAEGYSVSREKKESFPLTVTSAQKNPTAFYLCASSPFRDREHEQFFGPGTRLTVL.